Presented here are 28 T cell receptor beta chains from one specimen sequenced in a study of early T cells in non-severe SARS-CoV-2 infection. TCRdb passed the 5' RACE reads through MiXCR, listing each CDR3 protein once. Among some 88,000 distinct CDR3 sequences, approximately 15% were seen once, and the ten largest hold around 4.9%. Sequenced here: whole blood, sampled at baseline. These TCRs come from an adult who was a healthcare worker with PCR-confirmed SARS-CoV-2 infection or an uninfected control (not recorded which).

The V gene is TRBV10-3, the J gene TRBJ2-1; possibly TRBD2 for D (7 bases). There are 10 residues in the CDR3. Germline V lookup: CDR1 ENHRY, CDR2 SYGVKD. V was clipped by 8 bases and J by 10 bases, with 9 bases between them. CDR3 DNA: TGTGCCATCGGGGGGGGCGAGCAGTTCTTC. It specifies CAIGGGEQFF.

A few counts support this clonotype. This chain uses TRBV10-3 with TRBJ2-7; 9 bases agree with TRBD2. This CDR3 spans 16 amino acids. Unmatched junction bases numbered 9, after V lost 0 bases and J lost 6 bases. Germline-derived CDR1 and CDR2 are ENHRY and SYGVKD. As DNA, the CDR3 is TGTGCCATCAGTGAGTCCATTAGCGGGAGCCTTGTCGAGCAGTACTTC. Its translation: CAISESISGSLVEQYF.

This sequence joins TRBV20-1 and TRBJ2-2; 11 bases agree with TRBD1. The germline V gene has CDR1 DFQATT and CDR2 SNEGSKA (reference sequence). V gave up 1 base and J gave up 7 bases; unmatched junction bases: 2. The CDR3 spans 14 residues. The CDR3 coding sequence is TGCAGTGCTAGAGGGACAGGGGGCAGCGGGGAGCTGTTTTTT. Protein product: CSARGTGGSGELFF.

In its sample, this clonotype was seen a few times. The J gene is TRBJ2-3, the V gene TRBV7-2, with D tentatively TRBD2 (6 bases). This CDR3 is 15 amino acids long. Germline CDR1 is SGHTA and CDR2 is FQGNSA. Trimming took 5 bases from V and 2 from J, leaving 14 bases between them. The CDR3 is CASSRISGPTDTQYF. In nucleotides, the CDR3 is TGTGCCAGCAGCCGAATTAGCGGACCCACAGATACGCAGTATTTT.

The V gene is TRBV6-5, the J gene TRBJ2-7; 9 bases are a match to TRBD2. The CDR3 runs 15 residues. Germline V CDR1 and CDR2: MNHEY, SVGAGI. J was trimmed by 0 bases and V by 6 bases; bases with no gene match: 6. The CDR3 nucleotides are TGTGCCAGCAGGCAGACTAGCGGACCCTCCTACGAGCAGTACTTC. It codes for CASRQTSGPSYEQYF.

Many counts were recorded for this clonotype. The chain has TRBV20-1 and TRBJ2-7; D gene unclear. Trimming removed 3 bases at V and 5 bases at J, with 8 bases between. Germline V gene lookup returns CDR1 DFQATT and CDR2 SNEGSKA (reference sequence). The CDR3 spans 11 residues. This chain's CDR3 is CSASPSDEQYF. CDR3 DNA sequence: TGCAGTGCTAGTCCGAGCGACGAGCAGTACTTC.

In nucleotides, the CDR3 is TGTGCCAGCTCACCGGGTCCCGGACAGGGAGTTTACGAGCAGTACTTC. This encodes CASSPGPGQGVYEQYF. The V call is TRBV18, the J call TRBJ2-7; 8 bases are shared with TRBD1. Trimming cost V 3 bases and J 4 bases; bases outside gene matches: 11. The V gene's germline CDR1 is KGHSH and CDR2 LQKENI. The CDR3 is 16 residues long. The full variable domain, its missing parts supplied by reference TRBV18 and TRBJ2-7, is NAGVMQNPRHLVRRRGQEARLRCSPMKGHSHVYWYRQLPEEGLKFMVYLQKENIIDESGMPKERFSAEFPKEGPSILRIQQVVRGDSAAYFCASSPGPGQGVYEQYFGPGTRLTVT.

V is TRBV24-1 and J is TRBJ2-2; D is possibly TRBD2 (5 bases). V was clipped by 4 bases and J by 3 bases, with 11 bases between them. The germline gives CDR1 KGHDR, CDR2 SFDVKD. The CDR3 totals 15 residues. CDR3 residues: CATSDLRTDTGELFF. The CDR3 DNA reads TGTGCCACCAGTGACCTCCGGACTGACACCGGGGAGCTGTTTTTT.

The rearrangement joins TRBV12-3 or TRBV12-4 to TRBJ2-7, with 12 bases identical to TRBD1. J was trimmed by 6 bases and V by 3 bases; bases with no gene match: 3. CDR3 length equals 14 residues. DNA for the CDR3: TGTGCCAGCAGTTTGGGGACAGGGGGCTTCGAGCAGTACTTC. Encoded protein: CASSLGTGGFEQYF.

This clonotype was counted only a few times. The chain links TRBV5-1 to TRBJ1-6; D is unresolved. The length of the CDR3 is 13 residues. Germline CDR1 SGHRS, CDR2 YFSETQ. The V end was cut by 1 base, the J end by 8 bases, with 7 bases between. This chain's CDR3 is CASSLKSDSPLHF. The DNA for the CDR3 is TGCGCCAGCAGCTTGAAGAGTGATTCACCCCTCCACTTT.

This clonotype was recorded at least ten times. This chain's CDR3 is CASSQLAGVSYEQYF. The CDR3 DNA sequence: TGTGCCAGCAGCCAACTAGCGGGGGTCTCCTACGAGCAGTACTTC. The chain is built from TRBV6-2 or TRBV6-3 and TRBJ2-7; TRBD2 agrees at 11 bases. The germline V gene encodes CDR1 MNHEY and CDR2 SVGEGT. The CDR3 consists of 15 residues. V shed 6 bases and J 0 bases; nucleotides not matched to a gene: 4.

This clonotype showed up just a few times. The J gene is TRBJ2-5, the V gene TRBV20-1; the match to TRBD2 covers 8 bases. Germline lookup yields CDR1 DFQATT and CDR2 SNEGSKA (reference sequence). The J segment lost 5 bases and the V segment lost 1 base, leaving 6 bases of the junction unmatched. This CDR3 has 14 amino acids. In DNA form, the CDR3 reads TGCAGTGCTAGAGGTGGGACTAGTGTTGAGACCCAGTACTTC. Its translation is CSARGGTSVETQYF.

This clonotype was found a few times. The chain joins TRBV28 to TRBJ1-1; possibly TRBD1 for D (5 bases). The V gene's germline CDR1 is MDHEN and CDR2 SYDVKM. The V end lost 3 bases, the J end lost 11 bases, and 10 bases lay between the germline ends. The CDR3 covers 11 residues. The CDR3 here is CASSLGVDAFF. CDR3 nucleotides: TGTGCCAGCAGTTTGGGGGTTGATGCTTTCTTT.

This clonotype was picked up a small number of times. The chain is built from TRBV18 and TRBJ1-1; a possible D gene is TRBD1 (6 bases). The V gene lost 3 bases and the J gene lost 5 bases, with 19 bases spanning the gap. CDR1 and CDR2 (germline): KGHSH, LQKENI. CDR3 size: 16 residues. CDR3 sequence (DNA): TGTGCCAGCTCACCTCGGCAGGGGTATTCGGGTACTGAAGCTTTCTTT. This encodes CASSPRQGYSGTEAFF.

The rearrangement links TRBV20-1 to TRBJ2-1; D possibly corresponds to TRBD1 (6 bases). The V end lost 7 bases, the J end lost 5 bases, and 12 bases lay between the germline ends. Germline CDR1 and CDR2: DFQATT and SNEGSKA (reference sequence). This CDR3 contains 12 residues. The CDR3 DNA follows: TGCAGTGTGAAGGGACACAACAATGAGCAGTTCTTC. The encoded protein is CSVKGHNNEQFF.

This clonotype was detected only a few times. This chain links TRBV4-1 with TRBJ2-3; TRBD1 might be the D (5 bases). V was clipped by 4 bases and J by 5 bases, with 13 bases between them. Germline CDR1 is MGHRA and CDR2 is YSYEKL. This CDR3 contains 14 residues. The chain's CDR3 is CASSLLTGRDTQYF. CDR3 coding DNA: TGCGCCAGCAGCCTACTTACAGGAAGAGATACGCAGTATTTT.

V gene TRBV15 combines with J gene TRBJ2-1; D unclear. CDR3 length: 13 residues. The V and J ends lost 0 bases and 7 bases respectively, with 7 bases between them. The V gene's germline CDR1 is LNHNV and CDR2 YYDKDF (reference sequence). CDR3 in DNA: TGTGCCACCAGCAGAGATATGGGGAATGAGCAGTTCTTC. Its protein is CATSRDMGNEQFF.

This clonotype appeared a single time. The CDR3 DNA follows: TGTGCCAGCAGTTTACACAAGGGGTACACTGAAGCTTTCTTT. Protein product: CASSLHKGYTEAFF. This chain joins TRBV12-3 or TRBV12-4 and TRBJ1-1; possible D gene TRBD1, 5 bases. Trimming pared 2 bases from V and 3 bases from J, leaving 10 bases between. This CDR3 spans 14 amino acids.

Here the CDR3 reads CASSPGPSSYNEQFF. The DNA of the CDR3 is TGTGCCAGCAGCCCTGGGCCCAGCTCCTACAATGAGCAGTTCTTC. V is TRBV11-2 and J is TRBJ2-1; the D is unclear. The length of the CDR3 is 15 residues. V shed 5 bases and J shed 0 bases, with 11 bases lying between them. CDR1 is SGHAT, CDR2 FQNNGV, per germline.

This clonotype was seen only a few times. This CDR3 is CASSRGWTHYEQYF. The CDR3 DNA is TGTGCCAGCAGCCGGGGTTGGACACACTACGAGCAGTACTTC. The chain links TRBV7-9 to TRBJ2-7, with D perhaps matching TRBD1 or TRBD2 (5 bases each). Trimming removed 5 bases from V and 3 bases from J, with 14 bases in between. From germline, CDR1 is SEHNR and CDR2 FQNEAQ (reference sequence). This CDR3 has 14 amino acids.

This clonotype was counted between two and nine times. The CDR3 loop reads CASSSPTATSGGLYEQYF. The DNA of the CDR3 is TGTGCCAGCAGTTCGCCCACCGCAACTAGCGGGGGACTCTACGAGCAGTACTTC. This chain links TRBV28 with TRBJ2-7; 11 nucleotides agree with TRBD2. The junction had 14 bases not matched to a gene; V was cut back by 4 bases and J by 3 bases. The CDR3 runs to 18 residues. Germline CDR1 is MDHEN and CDR2 is SYDVKM.

The chain has TRBV16 and TRBJ1-3, with D uncertain. Germline V CDR1 and CDR2: KGHSY, FQNENV. This CDR3 has 13 residues. V was pared by 6 bases and J by 7 bases, with 13 bases between. This CDR3 is CASSRNPANTIYF. Here the CDR3 DNA reads TGTGCCAGCAGTCGCAACCCTGCGAACACCATATATTTT.

This clonotype has at least ten counts. V and J are TRBV3-1 and TRBJ1-5, with TRBD1 identical over 7 bases. Germline V gene data show CDR1 as LGHDT and CDR2 as YNNKEL (reference sequence). The V segment lost 4 bases and the J segment 1 base; nucleotides outside the gene matches: 1. This CDR3 contains 14 residues. The CDR3 sequence: CASSPQGSNQPQHF. In DNA form, the CDR3 reads TGTGCCAGCAGCCCACAGGGGAGCAATCAGCCCCAGCATTTT.

V gene TRBV20-1 combines with J gene TRBJ2-7; D is uncertain. The CDR3 has 11 amino acids. With 3 bases removed from V and 5 bases from J, the gap between germline ends came to 8 bases. The germline gives CDR1 DFQATT, CDR2 SNEGSKA (reference sequence). CDR3 in DNA: TGCAGTGCTAGTCTGATGAACGAGCAGTACTTC. Translation gives CSASLMNEQYF.

This sequence joins TRBV20-1 and TRBJ2-7, with 10 positions matching TRBD2. V shed 6 bases, J shed 3 bases, and the junction held 11 bases outside the gene matches. This CDR3 is built from 15 residues. Looked up from germline, CDR1 is DFQATT and CDR2 is SNEGSKA (reference sequence). The CDR3 sequence is CSAPTLAGDIYEQYF. Here the CDR3 DNA reads TGCAGTGCGCCAACCCTAGCGGGAGATATCTACGAGCAGTACTTC.

This clonotype came up a few times. The chain couples TRBV10-3 to TRBJ2-5, with 10 bases identical to TRBD2. The CDR3 sequence is 15 residues long. Losses at the gene ends were 7 bases for V and 1 base for J; bases not matched to a gene: 6. Germline V gene lookup returns CDR1 ENHRY and CDR2 SYGVKD. CDR3 bases: TGTGCCATCAAGTCTAGCGGGAGCGCCCAAGAGACCCAGTACTTC. This translates into CAIKSSGSAQETQYF.

This chain links TRBV28 with TRBJ2-3, with 10 nucleotides matching TRBD1. Trimming took 2 bases from V and 4 from J; bases not matched to a gene: 3. The germline V gene encodes CDR1 MDHEN and CDR2 SYDVKM. This CDR3 contains 15 residues. The CDR3, as DNA: TGTGCCAGCAGTTTAGGGGGACAGGGGCCAGATACGCAGTATTTT. Protein sequence: CASSLGGQGPDTQYF. The full variable domain, rest sourced from reference TRBV28 and TRBJ2-3, is DVKVTQSSRYLVKRTGEKVFLECVQDMDHENMFWYRQDPGLGLRLIYFSYDVKMKEKGDIPEGYSVSREKKERFSLILESASTNQTSMYLCASSLGGQGPDTQYFGPGTRLTVL.

J is TRBJ2-7 and V is TRBV9; tentatively, D is TRBD1 (6 bases). The CDR3 extends over 15 amino acids. The ends were cut back, 0 bases at V and 3 bases at J, with 13 bases in the middle. Germline values: CDR1 SGDLS, CDR2 YYNGEE. CDR3 sequence reads: CASSVVGTPNYEQYF. DNA of the CDR3: TGTGCCAGCAGCGTAGTAGGGACACCGAACTACGAGCAGTACTTC.